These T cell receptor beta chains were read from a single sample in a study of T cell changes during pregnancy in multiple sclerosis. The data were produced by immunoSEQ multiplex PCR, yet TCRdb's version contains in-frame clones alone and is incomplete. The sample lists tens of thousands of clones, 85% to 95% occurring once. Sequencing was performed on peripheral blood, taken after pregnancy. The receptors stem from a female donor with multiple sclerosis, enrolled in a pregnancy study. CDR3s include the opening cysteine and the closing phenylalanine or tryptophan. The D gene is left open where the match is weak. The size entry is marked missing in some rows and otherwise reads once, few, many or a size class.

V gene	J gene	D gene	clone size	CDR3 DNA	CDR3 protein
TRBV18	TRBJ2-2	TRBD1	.	TGTGCCAGCTCATTGGACAGGGGAAGCACCGGGGAGCTGTTTTTT	CASSLDRGSTGELFF
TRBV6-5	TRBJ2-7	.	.	TGTGCCAGCAGACAACACTACGAGCAGTACTTC	CASRQHYEQYF
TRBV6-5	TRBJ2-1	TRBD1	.	TGTGCCAGCAGGGGACAGGGGAGGGCCAATGAGCAGTTCTTC	CASRGQGRANEQFF
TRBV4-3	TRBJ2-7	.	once	TGCGCCAGCAGCCCGGGATTTTCGTACGAGCAGTACTTC	CASSPGFSYEQYF
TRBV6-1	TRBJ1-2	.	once	TGTGCCACCTTTGGGGGGCGGGAGAATGGCTACACCTTC	CATFGGRENGYTF
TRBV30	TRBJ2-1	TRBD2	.	TGTGCCTGGGGACTAGCGGGGGGGCAGGCCTACAATGAGCAGTTCTTC	CAWGLAGGQAYNEQFF
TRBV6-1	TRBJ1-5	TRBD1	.	TGTGCCAGCAGTGATTACAGGGGAGTTCAGCCCCAGCATTTT	CASSDYRGVQPQHF
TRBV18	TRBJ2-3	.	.	TGTGCCAGCTCACCAACAGGGATTAGCACAGATACGCAGTATTTT	CASSPTGISTDTQYF
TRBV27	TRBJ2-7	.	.	TGTGCCAGCAGTTTGGGGCAGGACCGGACTATCAGAGGGGAGCAGTACTTC	CASSLGQDRTIRGEQYF
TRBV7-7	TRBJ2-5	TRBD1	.	TGTGCCAGCAGCCCTCAGCAGGGGGCCTGGGAGACCCAGTACTTC	CASSPQQGAWETQYF
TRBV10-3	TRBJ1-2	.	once	TGTGCCATCAGTCATTCGCCTCAAACGGGGGGGGATGGCTACACCTTC	CAISHSPQTGGDGYTF
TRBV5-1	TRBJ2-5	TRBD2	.	TGCGCCAGCAGCAAAGGACTAGCGATGCAAGAGACCCAGTACTTC	CASSKGLAMQETQYF
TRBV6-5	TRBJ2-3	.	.	TGTGCCAGCAGGGAGGGGACCAGCACAGATACGCAGTATTTT	CASREGTSTDTQYF
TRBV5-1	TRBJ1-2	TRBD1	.	TGCGCCAGCAGCACTTCGGGACAGAACTATGGCTACACCTTC	CASSTSGQNYGYTF
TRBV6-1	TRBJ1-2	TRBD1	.	TGTGCCAGCAGAACCGGGACAGGGTATGGCTACACCTTC	CASRTGTGYGYTF
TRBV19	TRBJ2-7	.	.	TGTGCCAGTAGTCGAAGGGGTTACGAGCAGTACTTC	CASSRRGYEQYF
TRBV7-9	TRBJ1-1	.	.	TGTGCCAGCGGAGGCCAACAGGGTACTGGAGCTTTCTTT	CASGGQQGTGAFF
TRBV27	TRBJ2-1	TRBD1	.	TGTGCCAGCAGTACCGGGACAGTGTCATACAATGAGCAGTTCTTC	CASSTGTVSYNEQFF
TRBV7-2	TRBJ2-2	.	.	TGTGCCAGCAGCTTAACAAGCGCGGTGAACACCGGGGAGCTGTTTTTT	CASSLTSAVNTGELFF
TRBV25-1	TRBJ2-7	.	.	TGTGCCAGCAGCCCCCCCGGGATCTACGAGCAGTACTTC	CASSPPGIYEQYF
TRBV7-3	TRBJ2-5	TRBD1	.	TGTGCCAGCAGCCCAATGGGACAGTCAGAGACCCAGTACTTC	CASSPMGQSETQYF
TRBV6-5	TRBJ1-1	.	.	TGTGCCAGCATCAAGAGGGCTGAAGCTTTCTTT	CASIKRAEAFF
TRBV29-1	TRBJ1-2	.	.	TGCAGCGTTAGCTTTCCCGGTCACACCTTC	CSVSFPGHTF